This T cell receptor (beta chain) stems from a study of CD8 T cells in ankylosing spondylitis. Germline V gene sequence: CDR1 ENHRY, CDR2 SYGVKD. J was trimmed by 4 bases and V by 6 bases; bases with no gene match: 11. This CDR3 is 17 amino acids long. This clonotype showed up many times. What it recognizes is unknown. Libraries of TCR beta came from quantitative 5'-RACE with molecular barcodes. In TCRdb, the 5' RACE reads were re-called with MiXCR into one record per CDR3 protein. Altogether a few hundred thousand distinct CDR3 sequences are present, about a sixth being singletons, with the ten largest covering approximately 32%. Overall study findings and caveats: Disease-linked clones had a CD8+ phenotype and relatively low frequency in peripheral blood. Both synovial fluid and blood in reactive arthritis had previously been reported to carry some motif variants.

The genes are TRBV10-3 and TRBJ2-2; 10 bases are shared with TRBD1. The sample comprised blood, either unsorted or a sorted T cell fraction (not recorded which). The source of this sequence is a male donor with ankylosing spondylitis or in good health (not recorded which). The CDR3 loop reads CAIRPDRGRVLTGELFF. Here the CDR3 DNA reads TGTGCCATCAGGCCCGACAGGGGGCGAGTTCTCACCGGGGAGCTGTTTTTT.